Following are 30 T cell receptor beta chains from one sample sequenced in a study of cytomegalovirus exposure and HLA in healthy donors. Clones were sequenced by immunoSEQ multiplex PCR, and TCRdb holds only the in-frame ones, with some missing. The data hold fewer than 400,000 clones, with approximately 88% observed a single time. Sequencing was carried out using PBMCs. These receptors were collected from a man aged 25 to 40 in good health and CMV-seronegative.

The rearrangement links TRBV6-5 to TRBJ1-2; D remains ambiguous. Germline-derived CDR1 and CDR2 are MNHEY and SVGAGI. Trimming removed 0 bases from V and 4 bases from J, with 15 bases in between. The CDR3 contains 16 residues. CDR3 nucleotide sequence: TGTGCCAGCAGTTACTCTCCTCATCAAGGAGTCTATGGCTACACCTTC. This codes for CASSYSPHQGVYGYTF.

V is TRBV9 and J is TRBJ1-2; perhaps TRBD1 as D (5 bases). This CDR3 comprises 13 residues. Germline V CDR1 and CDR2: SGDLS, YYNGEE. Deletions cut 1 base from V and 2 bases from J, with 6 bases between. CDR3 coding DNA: TGTGCCAGCAGCGTAAAGGGGAACTATGGCTACACCTTC. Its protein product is CASSVKGNYGYTF.

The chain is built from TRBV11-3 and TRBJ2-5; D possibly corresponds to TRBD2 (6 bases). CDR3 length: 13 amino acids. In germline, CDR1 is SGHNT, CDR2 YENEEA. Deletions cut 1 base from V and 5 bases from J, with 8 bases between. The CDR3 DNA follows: TGTGCCAGCAGCTTAGGCGCGGGGGAGACCCAGTACTTC. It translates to CASSLGAGETQYF.

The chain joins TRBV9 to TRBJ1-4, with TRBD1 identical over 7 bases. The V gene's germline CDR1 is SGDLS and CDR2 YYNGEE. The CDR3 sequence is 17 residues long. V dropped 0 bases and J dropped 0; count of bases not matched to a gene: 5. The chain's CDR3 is CASSVEGGTATNEKLFF. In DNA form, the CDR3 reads TGTGCCAGCAGCGTAGAAGGGGGGACAGCAACTAATGAAAAACTGTTTTTT. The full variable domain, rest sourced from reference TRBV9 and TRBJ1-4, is DSGVTQTPKHLITATGQRVTLRCSPRSGDLSVYWYQQSLDQGLQFLIQYYNGEERAKGNILERFSAQQFPDLHSELNLSSLELGDSALYFCASSVEGGTATNEKLFFGSGTQLSVL.

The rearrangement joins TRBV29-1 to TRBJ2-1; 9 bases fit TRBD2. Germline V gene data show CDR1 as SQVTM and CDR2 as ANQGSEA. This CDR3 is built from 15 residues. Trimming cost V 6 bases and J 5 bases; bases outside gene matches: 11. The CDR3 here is CSVGNLAGLNNEQFF. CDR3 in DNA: TGCAGCGTCGGAAATCTAGCGGGGCTGAACAATGAGCAGTTCTTC.

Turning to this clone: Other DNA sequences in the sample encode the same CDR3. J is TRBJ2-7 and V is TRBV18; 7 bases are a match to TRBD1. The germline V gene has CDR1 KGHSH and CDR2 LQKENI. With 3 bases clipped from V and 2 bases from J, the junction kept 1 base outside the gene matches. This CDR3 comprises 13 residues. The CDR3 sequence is CASSPQGAYEQYF. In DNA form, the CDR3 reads TGTGCCAGCTCACCTCAGGGGGCCTACGAGCAGTACTTC.

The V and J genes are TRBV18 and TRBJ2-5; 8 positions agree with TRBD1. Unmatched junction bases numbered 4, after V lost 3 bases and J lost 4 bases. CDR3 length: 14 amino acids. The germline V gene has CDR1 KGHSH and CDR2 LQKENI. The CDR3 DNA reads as TGTGCCAGCTCACCCAGGACAGGGCGAGAGACCCAGTACTTC. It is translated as CASSPRTGRETQYF.

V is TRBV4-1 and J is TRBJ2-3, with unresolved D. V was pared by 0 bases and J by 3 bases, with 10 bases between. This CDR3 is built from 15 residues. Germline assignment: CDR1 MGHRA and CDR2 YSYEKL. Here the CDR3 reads CASSQEVSSTDTQYF. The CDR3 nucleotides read TGCGCCAGCAGCCAAGAAGTGAGTTCAACAGATACGCAGTATTTT.

This CDR3 is CASSLDGRGAGSPLHF. The CDR3 DNA reads TGTGCCAGCAGCTTAGATGGGAGGGGAGCGGGTTCACCCCTCCACTTT. The rearrangement joins TRBV7-6 to TRBJ1-6, with TRBD1 as a possible D gene (5 bases). The V gene's germline CDR1 is SGHVS and CDR2 FNYEAQ. V was trimmed by 1 base and J by 9 bases, leaving 16 bases between them. CDR3 length: 16 amino acids.

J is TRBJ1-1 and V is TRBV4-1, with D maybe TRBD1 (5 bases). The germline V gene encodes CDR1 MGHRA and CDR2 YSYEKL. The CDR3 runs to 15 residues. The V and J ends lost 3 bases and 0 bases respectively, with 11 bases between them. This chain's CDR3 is CASSQQGRLNTEAFF. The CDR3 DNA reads TGCGCCAGCAGCCAGCAGGGAAGGTTGAACACTGAAGCTTTCTTT.

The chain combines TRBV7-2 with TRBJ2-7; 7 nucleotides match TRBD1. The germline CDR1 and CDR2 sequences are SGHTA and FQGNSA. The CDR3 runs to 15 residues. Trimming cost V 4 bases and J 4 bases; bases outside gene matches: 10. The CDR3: CASSSSGTAGYEQYF. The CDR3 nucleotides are TGTGCCAGCAGCTCTTCCGGGACAGCCGGGTACGAGCAGTACTTC.

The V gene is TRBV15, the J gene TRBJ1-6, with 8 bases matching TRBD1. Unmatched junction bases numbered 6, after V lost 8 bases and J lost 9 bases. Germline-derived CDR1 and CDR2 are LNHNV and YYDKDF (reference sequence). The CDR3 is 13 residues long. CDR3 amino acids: CATGMDRVSPLHF. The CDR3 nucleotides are TGTGCCACCGGGATGGACAGGGTTTCACCCCTCCACTTT.

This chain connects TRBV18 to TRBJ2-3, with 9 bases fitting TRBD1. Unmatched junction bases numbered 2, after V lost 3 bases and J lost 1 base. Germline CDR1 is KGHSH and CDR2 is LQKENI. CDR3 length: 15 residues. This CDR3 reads CASSPGQGGTDTQYF. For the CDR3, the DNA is TGTGCCAGCTCACCGGGACAGGGAGGCACAGATACGCAGTATTTT.

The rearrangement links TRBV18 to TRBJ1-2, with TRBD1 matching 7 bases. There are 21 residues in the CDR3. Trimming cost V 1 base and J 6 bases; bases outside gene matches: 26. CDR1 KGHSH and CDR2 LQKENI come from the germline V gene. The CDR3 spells CASSPLSTIRQAGTGVNGYTF. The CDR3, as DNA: TGTGCCAGCTCACCACTAAGCACCATCCGACAGGCGGGCACAGGGGTGAATGGCTACACCTTC.

The CDR3 sequence is CASRQKAEQYF. The CDR3 bases are TGTGCCAGTAGACAGAAGGCCGAGCAGTACTTC. The J gene is TRBJ2-7, the V gene TRBV19, with no clear D. The length of the CDR3 is 11 residues. V was cut by 6 bases and J by 6 bases, with 9 bases left in between. From germline, CDR1 is LNHDA and CDR2 SQIVND (reference sequence).

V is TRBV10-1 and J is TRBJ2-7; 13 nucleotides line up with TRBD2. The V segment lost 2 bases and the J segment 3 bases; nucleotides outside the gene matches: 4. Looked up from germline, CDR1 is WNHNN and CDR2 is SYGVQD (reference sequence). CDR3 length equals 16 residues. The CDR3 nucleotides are TGCGCCAGCAGTGAGGGACTAGCGGGGGCCGGCTACGAGCAGTACTTC. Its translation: CASSEGLAGAGYEQYF.

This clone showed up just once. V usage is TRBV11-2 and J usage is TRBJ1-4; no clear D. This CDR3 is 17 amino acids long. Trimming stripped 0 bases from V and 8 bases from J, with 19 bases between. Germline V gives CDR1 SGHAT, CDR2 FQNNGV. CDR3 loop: CASSLDSRGIGREKLFF. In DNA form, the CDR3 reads TGTGCCAGCAGCTTAGATTCCCGCGGGATAGGAAGGGAAAAACTGTTTTTT.

CDR3 residues: CASSTTSGGINEQFF. The CDR3 region has the DNA TGCGCCAGCAGCACGACTAGCGGGGGGATTAATGAGCAGTTCTTC. The chain recombines TRBV5-1 with TRBJ2-1; the match to TRBD2 covers 13 bases. The junction had 5 bases not matched to a gene; V was cut back by 4 bases and J by 7 bases. There are 15 residues in the CDR3. Germline CDR1 is SGHRS and CDR2 is YFSETQ. Complete variable domain (other parts from reference TRBV5-1 and TRBJ2-1): KAGVTQTPRYLIKTRGQQVTLSCSPISGHRSVSWYQQTPGQGLQFLFEYFSETQRNKGNFPGRFSGRQFSNSRSEMNVSTLELGDSALYLCASSTTSGGINEQFFGPGTRLTVL.

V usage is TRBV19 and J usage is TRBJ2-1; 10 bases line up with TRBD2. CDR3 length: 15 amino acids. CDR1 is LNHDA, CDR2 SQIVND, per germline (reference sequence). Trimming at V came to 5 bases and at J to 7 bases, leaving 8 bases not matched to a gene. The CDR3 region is CASSVSGGAGNEQFF. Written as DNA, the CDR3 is TGTGCCAGTAGTGTAAGCGGGGGGGCCGGGAATGAGCAGTTCTTC.

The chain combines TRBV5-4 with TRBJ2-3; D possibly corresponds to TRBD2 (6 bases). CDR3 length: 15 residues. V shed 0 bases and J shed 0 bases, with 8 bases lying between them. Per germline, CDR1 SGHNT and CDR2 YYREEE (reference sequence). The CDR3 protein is CASSLVGGSTDTQYF. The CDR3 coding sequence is TGTGCCAGCAGCTTGGTCGGGGGTAGCACAGATACGCAGTATTTT.

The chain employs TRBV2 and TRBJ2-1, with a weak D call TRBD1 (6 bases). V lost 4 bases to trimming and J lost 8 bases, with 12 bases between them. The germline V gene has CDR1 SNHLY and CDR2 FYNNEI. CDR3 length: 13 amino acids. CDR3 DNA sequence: TGTGCCAGCAGTGCCGGGACACGTCATGAGCAGTTCTTC. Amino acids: CASSAGTRHEQFF.

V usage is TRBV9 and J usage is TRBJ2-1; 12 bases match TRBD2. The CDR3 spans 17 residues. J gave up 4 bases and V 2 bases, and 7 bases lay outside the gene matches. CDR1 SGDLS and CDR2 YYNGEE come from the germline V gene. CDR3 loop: CASSVRLAGDLYNEQFF. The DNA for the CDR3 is TGTGCCAGCAGCGTCAGACTAGCGGGGGACCTATACAATGAGCAGTTCTTC.

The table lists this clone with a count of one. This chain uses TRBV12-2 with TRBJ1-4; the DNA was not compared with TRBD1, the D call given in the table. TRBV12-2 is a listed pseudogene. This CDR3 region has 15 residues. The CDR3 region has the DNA TGTGCAAGTCGACCCGGGGGACAGGGTAATGAAAAACTGTTTTTT. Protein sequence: CASRPGGQGNEKLFF.

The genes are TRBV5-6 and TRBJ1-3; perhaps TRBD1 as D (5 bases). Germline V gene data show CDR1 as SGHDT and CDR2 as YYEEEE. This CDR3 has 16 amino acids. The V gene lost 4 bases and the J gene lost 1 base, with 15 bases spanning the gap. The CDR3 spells CASSGISGLSGNTIYF. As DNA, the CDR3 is TGTGCCAGCAGCGGTATATCAGGGCTTTCTGGAAACACCATATATTTT. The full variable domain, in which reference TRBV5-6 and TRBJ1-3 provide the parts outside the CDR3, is DAGVTQSPTHLIKTRGQQVTLRCSPKSGHDTVSWYQQALGQGPQFIFQYYEEEERQRGNFPDRFSGHQFPNYSSELNVNALLLGDSALYLCASSGISGLSGNTIYFGEGSWLTVV.

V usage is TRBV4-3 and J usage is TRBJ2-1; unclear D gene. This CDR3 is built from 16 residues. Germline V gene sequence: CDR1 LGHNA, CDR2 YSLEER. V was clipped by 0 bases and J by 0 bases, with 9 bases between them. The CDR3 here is CASSQDRVSSYNEQFF. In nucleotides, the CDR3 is TGCGCCAGCAGCCAAGATCGTGTGAGCTCCTACAATGAGCAGTTCTTC.

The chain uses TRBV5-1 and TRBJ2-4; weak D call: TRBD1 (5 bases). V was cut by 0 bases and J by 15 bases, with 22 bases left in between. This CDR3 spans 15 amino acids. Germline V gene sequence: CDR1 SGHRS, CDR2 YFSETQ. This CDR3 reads CASSLVLATGNLRYF. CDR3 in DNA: TGCGCCAGCAGCTTGGTTTTAGCCACAGGAAATCTTAGGTACTTC.

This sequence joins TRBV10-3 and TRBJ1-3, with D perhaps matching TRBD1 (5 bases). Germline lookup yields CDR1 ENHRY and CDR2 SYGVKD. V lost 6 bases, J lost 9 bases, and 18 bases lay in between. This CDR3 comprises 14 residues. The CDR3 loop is CAISENLLRGTIYF. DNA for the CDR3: TGTGCCATCAGCGAGAACCTCTTAAGGGGCACCATATATTTT.

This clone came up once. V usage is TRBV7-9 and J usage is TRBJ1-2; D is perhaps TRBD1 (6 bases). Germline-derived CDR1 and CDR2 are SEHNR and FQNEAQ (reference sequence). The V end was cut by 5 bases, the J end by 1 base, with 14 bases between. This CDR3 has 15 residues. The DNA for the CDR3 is TGTGCCAGCAGCCAATGGGACAAATATAACTATGGCTACACCTTC. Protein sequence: CASSQWDKYNYGYTF.

The CDR3 DNA sequence: TGCAGCGTTACTCAGGGGGCAGCTGAGCAGTTCTTC. Its translation is CSVTQGAAEQFF. The V call is TRBV29-1, the J call TRBJ2-1; 8 bases match TRBD1. The length of the CDR3 is 12 residues. Germline V lookup: CDR1 SQVTM, CDR2 ANQGSEA. V shed 5 bases and J 9 bases; nucleotides not matched to a gene: 6.

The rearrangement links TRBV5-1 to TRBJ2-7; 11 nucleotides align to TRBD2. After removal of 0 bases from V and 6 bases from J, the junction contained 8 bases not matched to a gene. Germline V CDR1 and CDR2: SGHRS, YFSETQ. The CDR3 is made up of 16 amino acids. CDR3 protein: CASSLVSGGAIGEQYF. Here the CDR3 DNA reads TGCGCCAGCAGCTTGGTTAGCGGGGGGGCCATAGGCGAGCAGTACTTC.